Listed here are 24 T cell receptor beta chains from one sample, sequenced in a study of T cell changes during pregnancy in multiple sclerosis. Libraries were prepared by immunoSEQ multiplex PCR; TCRdb keeps only in-frame clonotypes and omits some of them. The sample has about 61,000 clones; approximately 90% are singletons. The input for sequencing was peripheral blood, taken in the first trimester of pregnancy. Receptors originate from a female donor in good health, enrolled as a control in a pregnancy study.

Written as DNA, the CDR3 is TGTGCCAGTAGTTGGGACAGGGGGCGGAACGAGCAGTACTTC. Protein: CASSWDRGRNEQYF. This rearrangement joins TRBV19 to TRBJ2-7, with 12 bases aligning to TRBD1. Germline CDR1 LNHDA, CDR2 SQIVND (reference sequence). The CDR3 runs 14 residues. The junction had 4 bases not matched to a gene; V was cut back by 5 bases and J by 5 bases.

The chain has TRBV7-8 and TRBJ2-1; 7 nucleotides match TRBD2. The ends lost 2 bases at V and 5 bases at J; junction bases unmatched: 12. Germline V gene sequence: CDR1 SGHVS, CDR2 FQNEAQ. This CDR3 contains 17 residues. The CDR3 reads CASSLSIRTRYHNEQFF. CDR3 DNA sequence: TGTGCCAGCAGCTTAAGTATACGGACTAGATATCACAATGAGCAGTTCTTC.

The rearrangement joins TRBV11-2 to TRBJ2-7; D gene uncertain. The CDR3 consists of 14 residues. Trimming took off 0 bases at V and 4 bases at J, with 10 bases between the two ends. Germline V CDR1 and CDR2: SGHAT, FQNNGV. The DNA of the CDR3 is TGTGCCAGCAGCTTAGATCGGTCTGGTTACGAGCAGTACTTC. Protein product: CASSLDRSGYEQYF.

The chain carries TRBV30 and TRBJ1-2; D unresolved. With 3 bases removed from V and 1 base from J, the gap between germline ends came to 9 bases. This CDR3 region has 13 residues. Per germline, CDR1 GTSNPN and CDR2 SVGIG (reference sequence). CDR3 protein: CAWSLADNYGYTF. CDR3 nucleotide sequence: TGTGCCTGGAGCCTAGCGGATAACTATGGCTACACCTTC.

The gene calls are TRBV5-1 and TRBJ1-4; D unresolved. Germline-derived CDR1 and CDR2 are SGHRS and YFSETQ. The V end lost 1 base, the J end lost 6 bases, and 16 bases lay between the germline ends. The CDR3 has 16 residues. The CDR3: CASSLNRQAGDEKLFF. For the CDR3, the DNA is TGCGCCAGCAGCTTGAATCGCCAGGCCGGGGATGAAAAACTGTTTTTT.

Only one count was recorded for this clone. The V and J genes are TRBV19 and TRBJ1-2, with 11 bases that match TRBD1. The length of the CDR3 is 16 residues. Trimming at V came to 5 bases and at J to 9 bases, leaving 14 bases not matched to a gene. Germline loops: CDR1 LNHDA, CDR2 SQIVND (reference sequence). The CDR3: CASSVGYRDRGNSYTF. CDR3 nucleotides: TGTGCCAGTAGTGTCGGTTACCGGGACAGGGGGAACAGCTACACCTTC.

The J gene is TRBJ2-7, the V gene TRBV6-1; D is possibly TRBD1 (7 bases). The V and J ends lost 11 bases and 5 bases respectively, with 19 bases between them. Per the germline V gene, CDR1 is MNHNS and CDR2 is SASEGT. The CDR3 consists of 13 residues. CDR3 sequence reads: CAGGTRGLDEQYF. The CDR3 region has the DNA TGTGCCGGGGGGACAAGGGGGCTCGACGAGCAGTACTTC.

The table lists this clone with a count of one. The CDR3 nucleotides read TGTGCCATCAGGGCTGACTACCGGGGGGAGACCCAGTACTTC. Its protein product is CAIRADYRGETQYF. V usage is TRBV10-3 and J usage is TRBJ2-5; TRBD2 might be the D (6 bases). CDR1 and CDR2 from the germline V gene are ENHRY and SYGVKD. CDR3 length: 14 residues. Trimming took 6 bases from V and 5 from J, leaving 16 bases between them.

This clone has a single count. This chain joins TRBV2 and TRBJ2-5, with 7 bases fitting TRBD1. V dropped 3 bases and J dropped 2; count of bases not matched to a gene: 6. CDR3 length: 15 residues. Germline V gene data show CDR1 as SNHLY and CDR2 as FYNNEI. CDR3 nucleotide sequence: TGTGCCAGCAGTGATTTCGGGACAGCTCAAGAGACCCAGTACTTC. It translates to CASSDFGTAQETQYF.

The V gene is TRBV11-2, the J gene TRBJ2-6; tentative D call: TRBD1 (6 bases). V lost 6 bases and J lost 0, with 15 bases in between. This CDR3 is built from 17 residues. Germline values: CDR1 SGHAT, CDR2 FQNNGV. The CDR3 region is CASSARDTHSGANVLTF. The CDR3 DNA follows: TGTGCCAGCAGTGCCCGGGACACCCACTCTGGGGCCAACGTCCTGACTTTC.

The chain is built from TRBV6-4 and TRBJ2-2; 11 bases map to TRBD2. The length of the CDR3 is 18 residues. Germline assignment: CDR1 MRHNA and CDR2 SNTAGT. V shed 3 bases and J 0 bases; nucleotides not matched to a gene: 6. CDR3 in DNA: TGTGCCAGCAGTGAGTGGCTAGCGGGGGGACCGAACACCGGGGAGCTGTTTTTT. This translates into CASSEWLAGGPNTGELFF.

The chain joins TRBV6-5 to TRBJ1-3; TRBD1 might be the D (5 bases). V gave up 4 bases and J gave up 0 bases, with 13 bases separating them. Germline V gives CDR1 MNHEY, CDR2 SVGAGI. CDR3 length equals 16 residues. The DNA for the CDR3 is TGTGCCAGCAGTTGGACATCTGAGAGCTCTGGAAACACCATATATTTT. It encodes CASSWTSESSGNTIYF.

The rearrangement joins TRBV4-2 to TRBJ2-7, with TRBD2 identical over 10 bases. V was clipped by 3 bases and J by 0 bases; unmatched bases: 8. CDR3 length: 17 residues. The germline gives CDR1 LGHNA, CDR2 YNFKEQ. CDR3 sequence reads: CASSQVSGGDSSYEQYF. In DNA, the CDR3 is TGTGCCAGCAGCCAGGTCAGCGGGGGGGATAGCTCCTACGAGCAGTACTTC.

The V gene is TRBV7-9, the J gene TRBJ1-4; perhaps TRBD1 as D (6 bases). Trimming took 3 bases from V and 8 from J, leaving 19 bases between them. Germline V gene sequence: CDR1 SEHNR, CDR2 FQNEAQ (reference sequence). This CDR3 is built from 16 residues. In DNA, the CDR3 is TGTGCCAGCAGCTTTCCTGGACAGTTTCTTTTAGAAAAACTGTTTTTT. Its protein product is CASSFPGQFLLEKLFF.

The chain uses TRBV2 and TRBJ1-1; tentatively, D is TRBD1 (6 bases). V dropped 5 bases and J dropped 3 bases, with 13 bases sitting between them. The CDR3 contains 14 residues. Germline V gene sequence: CDR1 SNHLY, CDR2 FYNNEI. CDR3 in DNA: TGTGCCAGCAGTCCCCTAACAGGGTACACTGAAGCTTTCTTT. This gives the protein CASSPLTGYTEAFF.

The genes are TRBV25-1 and TRBJ1-2; possible D gene TRBD1, 5 bases. The CDR3 extends over 13 amino acids. Germline CDR1 is MGHDK and CDR2 is SYGVNS. Trimming removed 4 bases at V and 6 bases at J, with 12 bases between. The CDR3 loop is CASSVGRVDGYTF. The DNA for the CDR3 is TGTGCCAGCAGTGTCGGCAGGGTAGATGGCTACACCTTC.

With respect to this clone: Other DNA variants within this sample encode the same CDR3. The rearrangement links TRBV9 to TRBJ1-3; D uncertain. The ends were cut back, 0 bases at V and 0 bases at J, with 10 bases in the middle. The CDR3 consists of 16 residues. CDR1 is SGDLS and CDR2 is YYNGEE in the germline V gene. CDR3 sequence reads: CASSVDGGSSGNTIYF. In DNA form, the CDR3 reads TGTGCCAGCAGCGTAGATGGAGGGTCCTCTGGAAACACCATATATTTT.

The chain is built from TRBV4-1 and TRBJ2-3; no firm D call. Germline loops: CDR1 MGHRA, CDR2 YSYEKL. Trimming took off 0 bases at V and 8 bases at J, with 6 bases between the two ends. The CDR3 sequence is 12 residues long. The CDR3 nucleotides are TGCGCCAGCAGCCAAGATATCGGTACGCAGTATTTT. It translates to CASSQDIGTQYF.

This rearrangement joins TRBV5-4 to TRBJ2-1; D is possibly TRBD1 (7 bases). The ends were cut back, 2 bases at V and 4 bases at J, with 13 bases in the middle. Germline CDR1 SGHNT, CDR2 YYREEE (reference sequence). CDR3 size: 15 residues. This chain's CDR3 is CASSLRRDSYNEQFF. DNA of the CDR3: TGTGCCAGCAGCTTAAGGCGGGACAGTTACAATGAGCAGTTCTTC.

This chain links TRBV18 with TRBJ2-5, with a possible D match to TRBD1 (6 bases). Germline CDR1 and CDR2: KGHSH and LQKENI. V lost 0 bases and J lost 3, with 23 bases in between. The CDR3 length is 19 residues. CDR3 nucleotide sequence: TGTGCCAGCTCACCACCGCCACTCTCCGTAACAGGGTTGAAAGAGACCCAGTACTTC. Protein product: CASSPPPLSVTGLKETQYF. Using reference TRBV18 and TRBJ2-5 for the parts outside the CDR3, the full variable domain is NAGVMQNPRHLVRRRGQEARLRCSPMKGHSHVYWYRQLPEEGLKFMVYLQKENIIDESGMPKERFSAEFPKEGPSILRIQQVVRGDSAAYFCASSPPPLSVTGLKETQYFGPGTRLLVL.

This chain joins TRBV7-2 and TRBJ2-3; perhaps TRBD1 as D (5 bases). Germline loops: CDR1 SGHTA, CDR2 FQGNSA. This CDR3 spans 13 amino acids. The germline V and J ends were trimmed by 5 bases and 5 bases, with 11 bases remaining between them. The CDR3, as DNA: TGTGCCAGCAGCACCCTAGGGGTAGATACGCAGTATTTT. Translating gives CASSTLGVDTQYF.

This sequence joins TRBV19 and TRBJ2-5, with D possibly TRBD2 on 5 matching bases. Between the trimmed V and J ends, which lost 1 base and 2 bases, there was a span of 8 bases. This CDR3 region has 14 residues. CDR1 and CDR2 (germline): LNHDA, SQIVND (reference sequence). In nucleotides, the CDR3 is TGTGCCAGTAGTATAGGCGCGGGTCAAGAGACCCAGTACTTC. Encoded protein: CASSIGAGQETQYF.

The chain uses TRBV19 and TRBJ1-1; D gene unclear. The CDR3 sequence is 13 residues long. V lost 3 bases and J lost 4, with 9 bases in between. Per germline, CDR1 LNHDA and CDR2 SQIVND (reference sequence). This CDR3 reads CASSISVGTEAFF. The CDR3 DNA reads as TGTGCCAGTAGTATCTCGGTTGGCACTGAAGCTTTCTTT.

The chain is built from TRBV7-2 and TRBJ1-6, with TRBD1 identical over 9 bases. The CDR3 runs to 14 residues. Germline CDR1 and CDR2: SGHTA and FQGNSA. Unmatched junction bases numbered 3, after V lost 5 bases and J lost 7 bases. The DNA for the CDR3 is TGTGCCAGCAGCGAACAGGGGGCAAATTCACCCCTCCACTTT. Translated, it gives CASSEQGANSPLHF.